Presented here are 4 T cell receptor beta chains from one specimen sequenced in a study of T cell clonality in common variable immunodeficiency. Method: immunoSEQ multiplex PCR; TCRdb's copy keeps in-frame clones and lacks some. Recorded here are around 57,000 clones, none singletons. Sample: peripheral blood mononuclear cells. Receptors were obtained from a person aged 18 to 69 in good health.

This clone was observed at least ten times. The read halts 3 residues ahead of the CDR3 end, with the missing end drawn from the germline J gene. The same CDR3 is also encoded by other DNA sequences in this sample. The chain has TRBV7-3 and TRBJ2-2; 10 bases line up with TRBD2. The CDR3 spans 15 residues. The V gene end was trimmed by 5 bases and the J gene end by 3 bases; junction bases not matched to a gene: 3. Germline CDR1 and CDR2: SGHTA and FQGTGA. The CDR3 loop is CASSRLAGDTGELFF. CDR3 DNA, as far as it was read: TGTGCCAGCAGCAGGCTAGCGGGAGACACCGGGGAG. Based on the CDR3 plus reference TRBV7-3 and TRBJ2-2, the full variable domain is GAGVSQTPSNKVTEKGKYVELRCDPISGHTALYWYRQSLGQGPEFLIYFQGTGAADDSGLPNDRFFAVRPEGSVSTLKIQRTERGDSAVYLCASSRLAGDTGELFFGEGSRLTVL.

The table lists this clone with many counts. The sequenced fragment ends 3 residues before the CDR3 boundary, so the rest is inferred from the germline J gene. This chain uses TRBV30 with TRBJ2-1; 14 bases line up with TRBD2. This CDR3 has 15 residues. Trimming removed 1 base from V and 9 bases from J; junction bases left unmatched: 5. Germline V CDR1 and CDR2: GTSNPN, SVGIG (reference sequence). The CDR3 DNA, read in part, is TGTGCCTGGAGTGATGGACTAGCGGGAGGTGTTGAG. Amino acid sequence: CAWSDGLAGGVE. The entire CDR3 protein is CAWSDGLAGGVEQFF.

This clone showed up many times. The read stops 3 residues short of the end of the CDR3; the missing end is completed from the germline J gene. The gene calls are TRBV18 and TRBJ2-7; 7 bases line up with TRBD2. Germline CDR1 reads KGHSH; CDR2 reads LQKENI. V dropped 2 bases and J dropped 1; count of bases not matched to a gene: 5. This CDR3 spans 15 amino acids. CDR3 region: CASSPGRGSSYEQYF. CDR3 DNA (partial): TGTGCCAGCTCACCAGGGAGGGGCTCATCCTACGAG. Looking up the rest from reference TRBV18 and TRBJ2-7 gives the full variable domain: NAGVMQNPRHLVRRRGQEARLRCSPMKGHSHVYWYRQLPEEGLKFMVYLQKENIIDESGMPKERFSAEFPKEGPSILRIQQVVRGDSAAYFCASSPGRGSSYEQYFGPGTRLTVT.

A remark on this clone: The sequenced fragment ends 3 residues before the CDR3 boundary, so the rest is inferred from the germline J gene. The chain uses TRBV20-1 and TRBJ2-3; 8 bases line up with TRBD2. CDR1 is DFQATT and CDR2 is SNEGSKA in the germline V gene (reference sequence). The CDR3 runs 14 residues. Trimming took 5 bases from V and 6 from J; bases not matched to a gene: 10. The CDR3 DNA, read in part, is TGCAGTGCTCCTAAACGGGAGGGGGGGGATACG. The encoded protein is CSAPKREGGDT. The whole CDR3 sequence reads CSAPKREGGDTQYF.